This TCR beta chain was found in a study of cytomegalovirus exposure and HLA in healthy donors. Germline assignment: CDR1 LNHDA and CDR2 SQIVND (reference sequence). There are 16 residues in the CDR3. The PCR was carried out with 60 Vbeta primers and 13 Jbeta primers. TCRdb keeps only in-frame clones here, not all; method: immunoSEQ multiplex PCR. The sample has approximately 100,000 clones, 50% to 75% seen once. On this clone: Antigen unknown. The junction departs from germline at one end; a sequencing error may be responsible.

Study-wide results and limits: Immune exposure information available was restricted to CMV serostatus. Presence/absence comparisons presumed near-even sequencing depth among donors. Cytomegalovirus association was listed for approximately 160 TCR beta chains. Later work found most CMV-associated TCR beta chains apparently HLA-restricted.

This rearrangement joins TRBV19 to TRBJ2-3, with 11 bases fitting TRBD2. Specimen: PBMCs. This TCR derives from a man aged 30-40 years in good health and CMV-seronegative. The CDR3 DNA is TGTGCCAGTAGGATAGGACTAGCGGGTCCCACAGATACGCAGTATTTT. Translated, it gives CASRIGLAGPTDTQYF.